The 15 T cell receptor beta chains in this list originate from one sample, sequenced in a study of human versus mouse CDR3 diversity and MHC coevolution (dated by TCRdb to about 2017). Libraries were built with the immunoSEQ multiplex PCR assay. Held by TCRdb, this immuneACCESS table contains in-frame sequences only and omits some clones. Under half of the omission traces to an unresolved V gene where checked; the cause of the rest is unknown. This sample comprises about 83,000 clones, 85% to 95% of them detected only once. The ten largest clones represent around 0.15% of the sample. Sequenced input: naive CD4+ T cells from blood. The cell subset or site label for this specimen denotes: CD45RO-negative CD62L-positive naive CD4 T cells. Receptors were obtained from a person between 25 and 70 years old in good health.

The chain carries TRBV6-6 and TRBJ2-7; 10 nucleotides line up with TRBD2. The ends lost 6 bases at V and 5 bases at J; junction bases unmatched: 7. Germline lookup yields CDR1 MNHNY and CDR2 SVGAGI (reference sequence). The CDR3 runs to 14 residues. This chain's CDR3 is CASRPAGGPHEQYF. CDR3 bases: TGTGCCAGCAGGCCAGCGGGAGGGCCCCACGAGCAGTACTTC.

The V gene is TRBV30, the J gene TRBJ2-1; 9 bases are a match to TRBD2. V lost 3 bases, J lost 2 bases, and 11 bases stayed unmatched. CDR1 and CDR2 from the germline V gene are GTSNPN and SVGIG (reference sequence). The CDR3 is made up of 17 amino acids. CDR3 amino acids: CAWRIAPASGAYNEQFF. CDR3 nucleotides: TGTGCCTGGAGAATCGCCCCCGCTAGCGGGGCCTACAATGAGCAGTTCTTC.

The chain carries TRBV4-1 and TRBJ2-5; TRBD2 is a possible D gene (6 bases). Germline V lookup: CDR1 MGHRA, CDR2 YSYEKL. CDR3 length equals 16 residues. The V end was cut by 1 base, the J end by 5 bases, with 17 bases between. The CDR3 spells CASSQGDPGRGETQYF. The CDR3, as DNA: TGCGCCAGCAGCCAAGGAGACCCGGGGCGGGGTGAGACCCAGTACTTC.

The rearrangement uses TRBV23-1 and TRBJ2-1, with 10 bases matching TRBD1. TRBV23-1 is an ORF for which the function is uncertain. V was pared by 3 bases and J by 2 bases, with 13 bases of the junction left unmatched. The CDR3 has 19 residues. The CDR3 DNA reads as TGCGCCAGCAGTCATGGGACAGGGGATCCCCTTACCCCCTACAATGAGCAGTTCTTC. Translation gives CASSHGTGDPLTPYNEQFF.

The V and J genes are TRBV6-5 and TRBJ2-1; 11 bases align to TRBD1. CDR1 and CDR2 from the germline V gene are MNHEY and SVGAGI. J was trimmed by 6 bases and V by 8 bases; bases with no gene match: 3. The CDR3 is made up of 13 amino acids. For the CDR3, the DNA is TGTGCCAGCCGGGACAGGGGGATCAATGAGCAGTTCTTC. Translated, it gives CASRDRGINEQFF.

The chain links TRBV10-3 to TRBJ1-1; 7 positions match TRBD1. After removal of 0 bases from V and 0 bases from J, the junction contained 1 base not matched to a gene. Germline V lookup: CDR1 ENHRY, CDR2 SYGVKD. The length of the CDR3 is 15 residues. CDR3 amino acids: CAISESGQVNTEAFF. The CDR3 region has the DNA TGTGCCATCAGTGAGTCCGGACAGGTGAACACTGAAGCTTTCTTT.

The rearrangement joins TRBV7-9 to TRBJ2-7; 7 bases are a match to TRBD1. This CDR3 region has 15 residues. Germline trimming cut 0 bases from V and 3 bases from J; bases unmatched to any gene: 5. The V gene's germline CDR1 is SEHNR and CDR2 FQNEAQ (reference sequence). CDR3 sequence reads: CASSLAGTVNYEQYF. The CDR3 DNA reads TGTGCCAGCAGCTTAGCGGGGACAGTCAACTACGAGCAGTACTTC. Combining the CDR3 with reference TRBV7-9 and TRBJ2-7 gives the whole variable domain DTGVSQNPRHKITKRGQNVTFRCDPISEHNRLYWYRQTLGQGPEFLTYFQNEAQLEKSRLLSDRFSAERPKGSFSTLEIQRTEQGDSAMYLCASSLAGTVNYEQYFGPGTRLTVT.

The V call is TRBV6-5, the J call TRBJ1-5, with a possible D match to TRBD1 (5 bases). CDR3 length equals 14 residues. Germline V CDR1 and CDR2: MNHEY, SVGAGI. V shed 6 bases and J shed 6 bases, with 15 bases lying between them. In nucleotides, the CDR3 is TGTGCCAGCAGGGCAGGGAATACGGCTCAGCCCCAGCATTTT. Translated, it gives CASRAGNTAQPQHF.

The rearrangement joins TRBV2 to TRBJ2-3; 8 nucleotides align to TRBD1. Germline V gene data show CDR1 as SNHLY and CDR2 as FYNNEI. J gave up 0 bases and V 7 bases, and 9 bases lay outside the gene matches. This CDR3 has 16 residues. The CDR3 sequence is CASKGLRTGSTDTQYF. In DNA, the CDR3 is TGTGCCAGCAAAGGATTAAGGACAGGGAGCACAGATACGCAGTATTTT.

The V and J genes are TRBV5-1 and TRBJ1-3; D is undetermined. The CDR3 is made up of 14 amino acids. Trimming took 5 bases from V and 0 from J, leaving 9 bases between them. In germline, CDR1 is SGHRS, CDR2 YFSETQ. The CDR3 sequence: CASRPDFSGNTIYF. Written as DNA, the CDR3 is TGCGCCAGCAGACCGGACTTCTCTGGAAACACCATATATTTT.

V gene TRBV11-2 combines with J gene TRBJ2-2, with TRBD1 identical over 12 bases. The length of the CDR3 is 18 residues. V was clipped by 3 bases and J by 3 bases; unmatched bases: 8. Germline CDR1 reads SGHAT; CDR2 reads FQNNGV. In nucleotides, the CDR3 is TGTGCCAGCAGCTTGAGGGACAGGGGGCGGTCTCACACCGGGGAGCTGTTTTTT. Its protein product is CASSLRDRGRSHTGELFF.

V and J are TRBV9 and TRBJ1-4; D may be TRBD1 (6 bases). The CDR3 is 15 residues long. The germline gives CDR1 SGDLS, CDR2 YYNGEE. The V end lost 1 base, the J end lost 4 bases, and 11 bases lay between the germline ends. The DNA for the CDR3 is TGTGCCAGCAGCGTACAGGGGAGCTTTAATGAAAAACTGTTTTTT. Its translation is CASSVQGSFNEKLFF.

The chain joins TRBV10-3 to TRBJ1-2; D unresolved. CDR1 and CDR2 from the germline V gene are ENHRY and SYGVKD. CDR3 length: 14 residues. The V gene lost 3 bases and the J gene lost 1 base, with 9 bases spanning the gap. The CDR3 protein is CAISDRMNNYGYTF. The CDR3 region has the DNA TGTGCCATCAGTGACAGGATGAATAACTATGGCTACACCTTC.

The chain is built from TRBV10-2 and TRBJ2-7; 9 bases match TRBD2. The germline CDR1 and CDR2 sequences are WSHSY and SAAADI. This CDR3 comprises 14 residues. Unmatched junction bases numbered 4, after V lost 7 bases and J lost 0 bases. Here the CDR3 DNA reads TGCGCCAGCACGGCGGGGGGGAGCTCCTACGAGCAGTACTTC. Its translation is CASTAGGSSYEQYF.

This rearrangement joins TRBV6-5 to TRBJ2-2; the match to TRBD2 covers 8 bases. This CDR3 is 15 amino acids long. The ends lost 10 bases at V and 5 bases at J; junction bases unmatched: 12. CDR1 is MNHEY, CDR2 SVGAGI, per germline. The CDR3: CATLGGGSWTGELFF. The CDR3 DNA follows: TGTGCCACCCTCGGGGGGGGGAGTTGGACCGGGGAGCTGTTTTTT.